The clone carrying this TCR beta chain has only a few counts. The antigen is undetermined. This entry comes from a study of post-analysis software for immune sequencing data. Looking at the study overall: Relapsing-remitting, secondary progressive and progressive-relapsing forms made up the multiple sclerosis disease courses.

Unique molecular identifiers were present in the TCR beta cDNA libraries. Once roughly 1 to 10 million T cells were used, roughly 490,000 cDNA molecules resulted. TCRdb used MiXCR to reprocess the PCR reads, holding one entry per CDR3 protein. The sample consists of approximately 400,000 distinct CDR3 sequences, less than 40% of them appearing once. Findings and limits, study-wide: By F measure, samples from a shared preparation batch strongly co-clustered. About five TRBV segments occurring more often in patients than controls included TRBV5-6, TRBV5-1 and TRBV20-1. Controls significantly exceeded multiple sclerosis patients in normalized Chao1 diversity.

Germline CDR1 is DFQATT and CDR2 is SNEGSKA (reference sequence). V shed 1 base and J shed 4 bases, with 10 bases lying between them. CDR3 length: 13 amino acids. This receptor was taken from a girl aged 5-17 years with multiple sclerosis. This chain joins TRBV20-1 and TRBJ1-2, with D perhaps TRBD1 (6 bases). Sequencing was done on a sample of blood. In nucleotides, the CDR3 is TGCAGTGCTAGAGGGACAGACCTCTATGGCTACACCTTC. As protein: CSARGTDLYGYTF.